What follows is one T cell receptor beta chain and its context. This sample is part of a study of blood T cell repertoires in COVID-19. Study overall: COVID-19 samples, acute and convalescent, were from the United States, Italy and Spain.

Germline CDR1 reads KGHSH; CDR2 reads LQKENI. Losses at the gene ends were 3 bases for V and 5 bases for J; bases not matched to a gene: 4. The CDR3 is 15 residues long. How the authors handled the data: Estimation of nucleated cell counts was performed using reference gene primer amplification. Repertoires were generated with immunoSEQ multiplex PCR, while TCRdb's copy carries only in-frame clones and drops some. The V and J calls and clone size are taken from that table; D and trimming were inferred from the DNA. The repertoire consists of roughly 400,000 clones, with approximately 90% occurring once and the leading ten covering about 1.4%. The study recruited people aged about 18 to 95 years across about two dozen US areas.

V is TRBV18 and J is TRBJ1-1; TRBD1 matches at 12 bases. Sequenced input: PBMCs or T cells enriched from blood (not recorded which). The source of this sequence is a woman between 18 and 29 years old who had been exposed to COVID-19. CDR3 region: CASSPGTGGGTEAFF. The CDR3 DNA reads as TGTGCCAGCTCACCCGGGACAGGGGGCGGGACTGAAGCTTTCTTT.